This T cell receptor (beta chain) comes out of a study of shared clonotypes between healthy human individuals. All participating donors were Caucasian adults from Nashville, Tennessee. Whole-study results and caveats: Compared with memory subsets, naive subsets generally had larger estimated richness. Researchers sampled only blood; tissue repertoires likely differ.

This clone was counted a single time. Its antigen is not identified. Sequenced by immunoSEQ multiplex PCR; TCRdb stores in-frame clones only, minus some. The table includes about 2.3 million clones, over 85% detected once. The length of the CDR3 is 16 residues. Germline lookup yields CDR1 MGHRA and CDR2 YSYEKL. Germline trimming cut 4 bases from V and 4 bases from J; bases unmatched to any gene: 7. Sequencing was done on a sample of naive CD4+ T cells from PBMCs. Stated subset: CD45RA+ positively selected. This sequence originates from a man aged 18 to 29 in good health. Some clones in this sample may be carry-over from other donors' samples. The V call is TRBV4-1, the J call TRBJ2-5; 12 bases agree with TRBD2. CDR3 protein: CASSPIGLAGLETQYF. The CDR3 bases are TGCGCCAGCAGCCCTATAGGACTAGCGGGACTAGAGACCCAGTACTTC.